Listed below are T cell receptor beta chains from one sample, sequenced in a study of cytomegalovirus exposure and HLA in healthy donors. Sequencing used immunoSEQ multiplex PCR; TCRdb keeps in-frame clones, though not all of them. The sample contains under 200,000 clones, 77% of which appear only once. Material: PBMCs. These receptors were taken from a male donor in good health and CMV-seropositive. The conserved cysteine and the conserved F or W are not part of the CDR3 here.

v_gene,j_gene,CDR3aa
TRBV2,TRBJ2-7,ASSESGSYEQY
TRBV6-5,TRBJ1-1,ASIEAGTGNTEAF
TRBV7-3,TRBJ2-1,ASSLLAGGTDEQF
TRBV25-1,TRBJ2-7,ANNEQY
TRBV2,TRBJ2-3,ASRWVEASTDTQY
TRBV19,TRBJ1-6,ASSLSLDSYSPLH
TRBV6-5,TRBJ2-3,ASSYEGRGYTDTQY
TRBV6-5,TRBJ2-3,ASRRDRGTDTQY
TRBV11-1,TRBJ2-1,ASSLGQGSYNEQF
TRBV4-1,TRBJ1-5,ASSQMTVSNQPQH
TRBV6-5,TRBJ1-2,ASSPGLFYGYT
TRBV9,TRBJ1-2,ASSATAGGSFYGYT
TRBV5-1,TRBJ2-1,ASSWAGLGNEQF
TRBV12-5,TRBJ2-3,ASGSGTSPDTQY
TRBV7-9,TRBJ1-5,ASSSGQLDQPQH
TRBV6-5,TRBJ2-3,ASTQVAGATDTQY
TRBV13,TRBJ2-7,ASSLGQGFYEQY
TRBV7-2,TRBJ1-3,ASSLVGTGHYSGNTIY
TRBV2,TRBJ2-1,ASREDRGGYNEQF
TRBV7-9,TRBJ1-3,ASSKQGLGNTIY
TRBV9,TRBJ2-1,ASGPTGGPQGDEQF
TRBV5-4,TRBJ2-3,ASSSLAGGPDTQY
TRBV12-5,TRBJ1-1,ASGRILHTGTVEAF
TRBV5-1,TRBJ2-5,ASSLDQGRETQY
TRBV7-9,TRBJ1-2,ASSLANSNYGYT
TRBV10-3,TRBJ1-1,AISQQDMNTEAF
TRBV9,TRBJ1-1,ASSVGQGRTEAF
TRBV4-1,TRBJ1-5,ASSRDRGSNQPQH
TRBV5-4,TRBJ1-1,ASNLGRGNTEAF